What follows are 31 T cell receptor beta chains derived from one specimen sequenced in a study of blood T cell repertoires in COVID-19. Produced via immunoSEQ multiplex PCR; TCRdb's table is partial and in-frame only. The sample includes approximately 530,000 clones, about 88% of them seen just once. Sequences were obtained from peripheral blood. These receptors were taken from a woman aged 45-60 years with COVID-19, enrolled during active disease.

The DNA for the CDR3 is TGTGCCAGCAGTTTACAGGGGTACGCCGGGGAGCTGTTTTTT. Its protein is CASSLQGYAGELFF. The V call is TRBV6-6, the J call TRBJ2-2, with 7 bases that match TRBD1. Germline values: CDR1 MNHNY, CDR2 SVGAGI (reference sequence). CDR3 length: 14 amino acids. Germline trimming cut 4 bases from V and 6 bases from J; bases unmatched to any gene: 5.

This chain links TRBV29-1 with TRBJ2-7; 9 bases line up with TRBD2. Per germline, CDR1 SQVTM and CDR2 ANQGSEA. V lost 7 bases and J lost 2; bases outside the gene matches: 9. This CDR3 is 14 amino acids long. CDR3 sequence reads: CSGALAGRAYEQYF. The CDR3 nucleotides are TGCAGCGGCGCTCTAGCGGGGAGGGCCTACGAGCAGTACTTC.

The chain links TRBV30 to TRBJ2-7; 11 nucleotides agree with TRBD2. V lost 3 bases, J lost 3 bases, and 4 bases stayed unmatched. The germline V gene has CDR1 GTSNPN and CDR2 SVGIG (reference sequence). The CDR3 consists of 14 residues. The CDR3 loop reads CAWSGLAGVYEQYF. CDR3 in DNA: TGTGCCTGGAGCGGACTAGCGGGTGTCTACGAGCAGTACTTC.

The chain is built from TRBV5-1 and TRBJ2-7; D is possibly TRBD2 (5 bases). The V gene lost 1 base and the J gene lost 0 bases, with 11 bases spanning the gap. Germline loops: CDR1 SGHRS, CDR2 YFSETQ. The CDR3 spans 15 residues. The CDR3 sequence is CASSLSEDGSYEQYF. CDR3 bases: TGCGCCAGCAGCTTGTCGGAGGACGGCTCCTACGAGCAGTACTTC.

Notes on this clone: This same CDR3 is encoded by further DNA sequences in the sample. The chain uses TRBV5-1 and TRBJ1-1; 8 positions match TRBD1. V dropped 4 bases and J dropped 0; count of bases not matched to a gene: 5. The CDR3 totals 15 residues. Germline V gene data show CDR1 as SGHRS and CDR2 as YFSETQ. CDR3 DNA sequence: TGCGCCAGCAGCCGGCAGGGGGCGATGAACACTGAAGCTTTCTTT. Its protein is CASSRQGAMNTEAFF.

V usage is TRBV5-3 and J usage is TRBJ1-1; 7 nucleotides align to TRBD1. TRBV5-3 carries the ORF label, with uncertain function. V shed 8 bases and J 8 bases; nucleotides not matched to a gene: 15. This CDR3 region has 14 residues. Written as DNA, the CDR3 is TGTGCCAGCCTTAGTGACAGGGTAGGAAAGGAAGCTTTCTTT. Protein: CASLSDRVGKEAFF.

The chain links TRBV5-1 to TRBJ1-1; 12 bases map to TRBD1. The length of the CDR3 is 15 residues. The V segment lost 3 bases and the J segment 4 bases; nucleotides outside the gene matches: 4. Looked up from germline, CDR1 is SGHRS and CDR2 is YFSETQ. The CDR3 DNA sequence: TGCGCCAGCAGCTGGCGGGACAGGGGGCTCACTGAAGCTTTCTTT. It specifies CASSWRDRGLTEAFF.

CDR3 amino acids: CASSLRQNEAFF. The CDR3 DNA is TGTGCCAGCAGCTTAAGACAAAATGAAGCTTTCTTT. The chain has TRBV7-8 and TRBJ1-1; D unresolved. Germline-derived CDR1 and CDR2 are SGHVS and FQNEAQ. This CDR3 has 12 amino acids. V was pared by 2 bases and J by 7 bases, with 8 bases between.

The genes are TRBV27 and TRBJ1-2; 10 nucleotides line up with TRBD1. The germline CDR1 and CDR2 sequences are MNHEY and SMNVEV (reference sequence). J lost 7 bases, V lost 7 bases, and 18 bases had no gene match. This CDR3 comprises 17 residues. This CDR3 is CASIGEPISGQGVGYTF. CDR3 nucleotide sequence: TGTGCCAGCATCGGGGAGCCAATCTCAGGACAGGGGGTTGGCTACACCTTC.

The chain employs TRBV6-2 or TRBV6-3 and TRBJ1-1; D is uncertain. This CDR3 spans 15 amino acids. Trimming removed 3 bases from V and 4 bases from J, with 15 bases in between. The germline V gene encodes CDR1 MNHEY and CDR2 SVGEGT. This CDR3 is CASSYRPQRLTEAFF. DNA of the CDR3: TGTGCCAGCAGTTATCGGCCCCAGCGACTCACTGAAGCTTTCTTT.

The rearrangement joins TRBV19 to TRBJ2-2; 7 positions match TRBD1. From germline, CDR1 is LNHDA and CDR2 SQIVND (reference sequence). The V and J ends lost 5 bases and 4 bases, in that order; junction bases with no gene match: 19. The CDR3 spans 19 residues. Here the CDR3 DNA reads TGTGCCAGTAGTCTTACCTACCTTGCAGGGGGACGGTTCACCGGGGAGCTGTTTTTT. Translated, it gives CASSLTYLAGGRFTGELFF.

The rearrangement uses TRBV7-8 and TRBJ1-5, with 8 bases fitting TRBD1. Germline lookup yields CDR1 SGHVS and CDR2 FQNEAQ. V was clipped by 5 bases and J by 6 bases; unmatched bases: 12. CDR3 length: 16 residues. CDR3 nucleotides: TGTGCCAGCAGCCCCCCCGGGACAGGTGCGGGTCAGCCCCAGCATTTT. It yields the protein CASSPPGTGAGQPQHF. The variable domain in full, with the rest retrieved from reference TRBV7-8 and TRBJ1-5, is GAGVSQSPRYKVAKRGQDVALRCDPISGHVSLFWYQQALGQGPEFLTYFQNEAQLDKSGLPSDRFFAERPEGSVSTLKIQRTQQEDSAVYLCASSPPGTGAGQPQHFGDGTRLSIL.

The J gene is TRBJ2-1, the V gene TRBV7-9; perhaps TRBD1 as D (6 bases). The CDR3 sequence is 15 residues long. CDR1 is SEHNR and CDR2 is FQNEAQ in the germline V gene (reference sequence). V was shortened by 5 bases and J by 4 bases, with 15 bases between the two germline ends. CDR3 sequence reads: CASSPRSGAYNEQFF. CDR3 DNA: TGTGCCAGCAGCCCCCGCTCAGGGGCATACAATGAGCAGTTCTTC.

This clone occurred once. The CDR3 reads CASSPVAGGPETQYF. The DNA for the CDR3 is TGTGCCAGCAGCCCGGTAGCGGGGGGGCCAGAGACCCAGTACTTC. The V call is TRBV7-6, the J call TRBJ2-5; 11 nucleotides agree with TRBD2. V was pared by 5 bases and J by 4 bases, with 6 bases of the junction left unmatched. This CDR3 is built from 15 residues. Germline loops: CDR1 SGHVS, CDR2 FNYEAQ.

This clone occurred a few times. The CDR3 bases are TGTGCCAGCAGTCCGACGAGCGTAGCCTACGAGCAGTACTTC. It codes for CASSPTSVAYEQYF. The V and J genes are TRBV6-5 and TRBJ2-7; D is ambiguous. The CDR3 is 14 amino acids. V shed 5 bases and J shed 2 bases, with 13 bases lying between them. Germline V gene data show CDR1 as MNHEY and CDR2 as SVGAGI.

This clone has a single count. The rearrangement uses TRBV12-3 or TRBV12-4 and TRBJ2-7; no firm D call. The CDR3 has 13 residues. V lost 7 bases to trimming and J lost 1 base, with 11 bases between them. Here the CDR3 DNA reads TGTGCCAGCACAAGACCGGGTTCCTACGAGCAGTACTTC. This codes for CASTRPGSYEQYF.

V gene TRBV5-1 combines with J gene TRBJ2-2, with TRBD1 matching over 7 bases. The J segment lost 0 bases and the V segment lost 0 bases, leaving 2 bases of the junction unmatched. Germline CDR1 and CDR2: SGHRS and YFSETQ. CDR3 length: 16 amino acids. The CDR3 region has the DNA TGCGCCAGCAGCTTGGGACAGGGCCCGAACACCGGGGAGCTGTTTTTT. As protein: CASSLGQGPNTGELFF.

The genes are TRBV28 and TRBJ1-2; D may be TRBD1 (6 bases). The CDR3 sequence is 12 residues long. V lost 2 bases to trimming and J lost 10 bases, with 11 bases between them. CDR1 is MDHEN and CDR2 is SYDVKM in the germline V gene. CDR3 coding DNA: TGTGCCAGCAGTTTACCAGGGGATTCCTACACCTTC. Translating it yields CASSLPGDSYTF.

Concerning this clone: The same CDR3 is also encoded by other DNA sequences in this sample. The chain is built from TRBV2 and TRBJ2-5; D is perhaps TRBD1 (5 bases). The CDR3 totals 13 residues. CDR1 is SNHLY, CDR2 FYNNEI, per germline. V was cut by 3 bases and J by 3 bases, with 8 bases left in between. CDR3 loop: CASSEGREETQYF. The CDR3 nucleotides are TGTGCCAGCAGTGAGGGCAGGGAAGAGACCCAGTACTTC.

V and J are TRBV11-2 and TRBJ1-5, with 9 bases identical to TRBD1. Germline CDR1 reads SGHAT; CDR2 reads FQNNGV. This CDR3 comprises 14 residues. J gave up 6 bases and V 5 bases, and 5 bases lay outside the gene matches. The CDR3 protein is CASSRDRGSQPQHF. The CDR3 DNA reads as TGTGCCAGCAGCCGCGACAGGGGGTCTCAGCCCCAGCATTTT.

This chain uses TRBV12-5 with TRBJ1-4; weak D call: TRBD1 (5 bases). Germline CDR1 LGHNT, CDR2 FRNRAP. This CDR3 has 15 amino acids. Trimming cost V 1 base and J 8 bases, with 14 bases left between them. As DNA, the CDR3 is TGTGCTAGTGGTTTGGGTCAGGGTGTAGAGGAAAAACTGTTTTTT. Its protein product is CASGLGQGVEEKLFF.

The V gene is TRBV7-9, the J gene TRBJ1-2; D possibly corresponds to TRBD1 (6 bases). This CDR3 region has 16 residues. V was trimmed by 3 bases and J by 1 base, leaving 15 bases between them. Germline CDR1 SEHNR, CDR2 FQNEAQ (reference sequence). CDR3 sequence: CASSFTGSGYNYGYTF. The CDR3 DNA is TGTGCCAGCAGCTTTACAGGGTCTGGATATAACTATGGCTACACCTTC.

The rearrangement uses TRBV19 and TRBJ1-2; D ambiguous. V was cut by 5 bases and J by 0 bases, with 10 bases left in between. CDR3 length: 14 residues. Germline-derived CDR1 and CDR2 are LNHDA and SQIVND (reference sequence). The CDR3 loop is CASSSTRSNYGYTF. In DNA, the CDR3 is TGTGCCAGTAGTTCGACTCGATCTAACTATGGCTACACCTTC.

This clone occurred once. This chain connects TRBV14 to TRBJ2-4, with a possible D match to TRBD2 (6 bases). V dropped 1 base and J dropped 9 bases, with 16 bases sitting between them. The V gene's germline CDR1 is SGHDN and CDR2 FVKESK. The CDR3 is made up of 15 amino acids. CDR3 bases: TGTGCCAGCAGCCAAGTAGGAGGGACCACGGCCATTCAGTACTTC. This codes for CASSQVGGTTAIQYF.

The chain employs TRBV11-2 and TRBJ2-7; unclear D gene. CDR1 and CDR2 from the germline V gene are SGHAT and FQNNGV. The CDR3 extends over 14 amino acids. The V gene lost 5 bases and the J gene lost 6 bases, with 17 bases spanning the gap. CDR3: CASSRSASNREQYF. The DNA for the CDR3 is TGTGCCAGCAGCCGGTCCGCTTCTAATCGCGAGCAGTACTTC.

This chain links TRBV2 with TRBJ1-2; 7 bases map to TRBD1. From germline, CDR1 is SNHLY and CDR2 FYNNEI. This CDR3 has 17 residues. Trimming at V came to 8 bases and at J to 3 bases, leaving 18 bases not matched to a gene. The CDR3 DNA sequence: TGTGCCAGCCAGCCCACCGAGAGGGGGCTGACTTACTATGGCTACACCTTC. It is translated as CASQPTERGLTYYGYTF.

The gene calls are TRBV21-1 and TRBJ1-2; the DNA was not used to check the table's D call, TRBD1. TRBV21-1 is listed as a pseudogene. This CDR3 is 17 amino acids long. The CDR3 loop is CASPSAGQLMGNYGYTF. In DNA, the CDR3 is TGTGCCAGCCCCTCCGCGGGACAGCTAATGGGGAACTATGGCTACACCTTC.

V usage is TRBV28 and J usage is TRBJ1-1, with 11 bases lining up with TRBD1. Germline loops: CDR1 MDHEN, CDR2 SYDVKM. V lost 2 bases, J lost 1 base, and 9 bases stayed unmatched. The CDR3 is 18 amino acids. The CDR3 loop reads CASSLLPPGQGGNTEAFF. As DNA, the CDR3 is TGTGCCAGCAGTTTACTCCCCCCGGGACAGGGGGGGAACACTGAAGCTTTCTTT.

V and J are TRBV4-1 and TRBJ2-1; TRBD1 might be the D (5 bases). CDR3 length equals 17 residues. Trimming shortened V by 0 bases and J by 0 bases, and 12 bases separated the two germline ends. CDR1 and CDR2 from the germline V gene are MGHRA and YSYEKL. Here the CDR3 DNA reads TGCGCCAGCAGCCAAGAAGGGGCGGTTAGCTCCTACAATGAGCAGTTCTTC. Translating it yields CASSQEGAVSSYNEQFF.

The chain couples TRBV6-2 or TRBV6-3 to TRBJ1-1; D unresolved. Looked up from germline, CDR1 is MNHEY and CDR2 is SVGEGT. This CDR3 contains 12 residues. Trimming shortened V by 6 bases and J by 3 bases, and 8 bases separated the two germline ends. The CDR3: CASSLLDTEAFF. The CDR3 bases are TGTGCCAGCAGCCTATTAGACACTGAAGCTTTCTTT.

The table lists this clone with a few counts. Other DNA sequences of this sample code for an identical CDR3. This rearrangement joins TRBV12-3 or TRBV12-4 to TRBJ1-1; D possibly corresponds to TRBD1 (6 bases). V was pared by 3 bases and J by 8 bases, with 7 bases between. The CDR3 is 11 amino acids. The CDR3 region is CASSFGTEAFF. The CDR3 nucleotides are TGTGCCAGCAGTTTTGGGACAGAAGCTTTCTTT.